The rows below give T cell receptor beta chains drawn from one sample of a study of neurological immune-mediated disorders. TCRdb re-called the 5' RACE reads with MiXCR, one entry per CDR3 protein. The sample lists approximately 31,000 distinct CDR3 sequences, around an eighth occurring once. The sequencing input was PBMCs. The receptors come from a woman in her 40s in good health. CDR3s include the opening cysteine and the closing phenylalanine or tryptophan.

v_call: TRBV5-1; j_call: TRBJ2-3; cdr3_aa: CASSVGRGYTDTQYF
v_call: TRBV4-2; j_call: TRBJ2-1; cdr3_aa: CASSQDSGGANEQFF
v_call: TRBV6-4; j_call: TRBJ1-5; cdr3_aa: CATKRVYSNQPQHF
v_call: TRBV5-1; j_call: TRBJ2-5; cdr3_aa: CASSPTNQETQYF
v_call: TRBV7-2; j_call: TRBJ2-1; cdr3_aa: CASSFRERVNEQFF
v_call: TRBV20-1; j_call: TRBJ1-5; cdr3_aa: CSAINASGLYSNQPQHF
v_call: TRBV20-1; j_call: TRBJ2-1; cdr3_aa: CSANSGGSDNEQFF
v_call: TRBV12-3/TRBV12-4; j_call: TRBJ2-2; cdr3_aa: CASSFVGFGGELFF
v_call: TRBV7-8; j_call: TRBJ2-1; cdr3_aa: CASSPGVSNNEQFF
v_call: TRBV5-6; j_call: TRBJ1-2; cdr3_aa: CASSRGRSGGYTF
v_call: TRBV18; j_call: TRBJ1-2; cdr3_aa: CTSSPPEVGYYGYTF
v_call: TRBV5-1; j_call: TRBJ2-1; cdr3_aa: CASSRLEVAEGLFF
v_call: TRBV12-3/TRBV12-4; j_call: TRBJ1-1; cdr3_aa: CASSLHEAFF
v_call: TRBV20-1; j_call: TRBJ1-5; cdr3_aa: CSARVVWEGKGEHF
v_call: TRBV19; j_call: TRBJ1-2; cdr3_aa: CASSITPSDYGYTF
v_call: TRBV20-1; j_call: TRBJ2-1; cdr3_aa: CSARPPSGRHEQFF
v_call: TRBV18; j_call: TRBJ2-3; cdr3_aa: CASSLTSGGTDTQYF
v_call: TRBV5-1; j_call: TRBJ2-7; cdr3_aa: CASSQDRVTNEQYF
v_call: TRBV5-1; j_call: TRBJ1-1; cdr3_aa: CASSLGPGTEAFF
v_call: TRBV7-8; j_call: TRBJ2-3; cdr3_aa: CASSLGPWDTQYF
v_call: TRBV4-3; j_call: TRBJ1-1; cdr3_aa: CASSQERTGGLNTEAFF
v_call: TRBV6-2/TRBV6-3; j_call: TRBJ2-3; cdr3_aa: CASSLAGVNADTQYF
v_call: TRBV12-3/TRBV12-4; j_call: TRBJ1-5; cdr3_aa: CASSSGTQHQPQHF
v_call: TRBV27; j_call: TRBJ2-1; cdr3_aa: CANTPAGGIYNEQFF
v_call: TRBV20-1; j_call: TRBJ1-5; cdr3_aa: CSARSRGGNQPQHF
v_call: TRBV5-6; j_call: TRBJ2-3; cdr3_aa: CASSLVGRQSTDTQYF
v_call: TRBV12-3/TRBV12-4; j_call: TRBJ1-1; cdr3_aa: CASSPGGAEAFF
v_call: TRBV16; j_call: TRBJ1-2; cdr3_aa: CASSQSSPNGYTF
v_call: TRBV4-2; j_call: TRBJ2-7; cdr3_aa: CASSQVGWQRPYEQYF
v_call: TRBV6-5; j_call: TRBJ2-1; cdr3_aa: CASSPQGGGRDNEQFF
v_call: TRBV30; j_call: TRBJ1-5; cdr3_aa: CAYSAGARTPQHF
v_call: TRBV3-1; j_call: TRBJ2-7; cdr3_aa: CASSPWDRVGEQYF
v_call: TRBV12-3/TRBV12-4; j_call: TRBJ2-1; cdr3_aa: CASMRRNNEQFF
v_call: TRBV20-1; j_call: TRBJ1-2; cdr3_aa: CSALIGQGEGGYTF
v_call: TRBV29-1; j_call: TRBJ2-6; cdr3_aa: CSVRALSGANVLTF
v_call: TRBV5-1; j_call: TRBJ1-1; cdr3_aa: CASSLPGVFILNTEAFF
v_call: TRBV5-8; j_call: TRBJ2-1; cdr3_aa: CASSPLLISAYNEQFF
v_call: TRBV20-1; j_call: TRBJ2-3; cdr3_aa: CSARRLAGATDTQYF
v_call: TRBV7-9; j_call: TRBJ1-1; cdr3_aa: CASSPSGRGNTEAFF
v_call: TRBV5-1; j_call: TRBJ1-6; cdr3_aa: CASSLWGINSPLHF
v_call: TRBV5-6; j_call: TRBJ2-7; cdr3_aa: CASSLEYTGRPIYEQYF
v_call: TRBV6-2/TRBV6-3; j_call: TRBJ2-1; cdr3_aa: CASSYSYRGYEQFF
v_call: TRBV11-1; j_call: TRBJ1-1; cdr3_aa: CASSSSPRQSEAFF
v_call: TRBV6-6; j_call: TRBJ1-5; cdr3_aa: CASSYGGSLQPQHF
v_call: TRBV7-2; j_call: TRBJ2-1; cdr3_aa: CASNLGRSGGEQFF
v_call: TRBV10-2; j_call: TRBJ1-2; cdr3_aa: CASSVGTGYTF
v_call: TRBV7-8; j_call: TRBJ2-7; cdr3_aa: CASSALTSGTSYEQYF
v_call: TRBV6-5; j_call: TRBJ2-3; cdr3_aa: CASSPPPGVGTDTQYF
v_call: TRBV4-2; j_call: TRBJ2-3; cdr3_aa: CASSQGGTGTDTQYF
v_call: TRBV7-6; j_call: TRBJ2-3; cdr3_aa: CASSLEASGGAGTQYF
v_call: TRBV10-3; j_call: TRBJ1-2; cdr3_aa: CAISESNRQGRYGYGYTF
v_call: TRBV9; j_call: TRBJ1-1; cdr3_aa: CASSATGGGTEAFF
v_call: TRBV20-1; j_call: TRBJ1-5; cdr3_aa: CSARLAGLNQPQHF